The next 21 T cell receptor beta chains were all read from a single sample in a study of T cells in Graves' hyperthyroidism and ophthalmopathy (dated by TCRdb to about 2019). The library was made by multiplex PCR. The sequencing machine was an Illumina HiSeq 2000. The TCR beta CDR3 regions were amplified from the RNA transcripts. A first-round RT-PCR of the TCR CDR3 used the HTBI primer set with the Qiagen OneStep RT-PCR kit. TCRdb ran its own pipeline on the public reads, namely fastp trimming at Q25 and MiXCR clone calling, and kept in-frame beta chains. Each record represents a unique CDR3 protein, reported with the most common genes and DNA among its rows. The sample table shows 550,000 to 700,000 distinct CDR3 sequences, and approximately 14% are seen once. The ten largest clones take up roughly 4.5% of the sample. The sequenced sample was blood. These receptors came from a woman aged 40-49 years with Graves' ophthalmopathy.

This sequence joins TRBV4-1 and TRBJ2-7; 7 nucleotides line up with TRBD1. Looked up from germline, CDR1 is MGHRA and CDR2 is YSYEKL. The CDR3 has 15 residues. V shed 3 bases, J shed 3 bases, and the junction held 8 bases outside the gene matches. In DNA, the CDR3 is TGCGCCAGCAGCCATGGGGGACAGTCCATCTACGAGCAGTACTTC. Translating gives CASSHGGQSIYEQYF.

Only a few counts were recorded for this clonotype. The chain is built from TRBV29-1 and TRBJ2-7; the D gene is possibly TRBD1 (7 bases). The CDR3 has 14 residues. Germline V CDR1 and CDR2: SQVTM, ANQGSEA. V was clipped by 3 bases and J by 3 bases, with 15 bases between them. CDR3 bases: TGCAGCGTTGATAGTCAGGGGGGACGCTACGAGCAGTACTTC. Protein sequence: CSVDSQGGRYEQYF.

This clonotype was recorded many times. The chain employs TRBV15 and TRBJ1-2; perhaps TRBD1 as D (5 bases). Trimming cost V 0 bases and J 4 bases, with 9 bases left between them. The CDR3 loop spans 14 amino acids. Germline values: CDR1 LNHNV, CDR2 YYDKDF (reference sequence). CDR3 region: CATSRDGTPYGYTF. DNA of the CDR3: TGTGCCACCAGCAGAGACGGGACCCCCTATGGCTACACCTTC. Full variable domain (rest looked up from reference TRBV15 and TRBJ1-2): DAMVIQNPRYQVTQFGKPVTLSCSQTLNHNVMYWYQQKSSQAPKLLFHYYDKDFNNEADTPDNFQSRRPNTSFCFLDIRSPGLGDTAMYLCATSRDGTPYGYTFGSGTRLTVV.

This clonotype occurred many times. V is TRBV19 and J is TRBJ2-5; D may correspond to TRBD1 or TRBD2 (5 bases each). The CDR3 extends over 13 amino acids. V lost 5 bases and J lost 4, with 11 bases in between. Germline values: CDR1 LNHDA, CDR2 SQIVND (reference sequence). The CDR3 DNA sequence: TGTGCCAGTAGTGGCAGGGAGACAGAGACCCAGTACTTC. As protein: CASSGRETETQYF.

The chain is built from TRBV27 and TRBJ2-3; 7 nucleotides agree with TRBD1. Unmatched junction bases numbered 3, after V lost 1 base and J lost 2 bases. Germline CDR1 reads MNHEY; CDR2 reads SMNVEV (reference sequence). The CDR3 spans 15 residues. CDR3 loop: CASSLLGTDTDTQYF. In DNA, the CDR3 is TGTGCCAGCAGTTTATTAGGGACAGACACAGATACGCAGTATTTT.

This clonotype was observed at least ten times. This chain links TRBV11-2 with TRBJ2-7, with D possibly being TRBD1 (5 bases). Deletions cut 1 base from V and 4 bases from J, with 14 bases between. The CDR3 is 15 amino acids. Germline V gene sequence: CDR1 SGHAT, CDR2 FQNNGV. As DNA, the CDR3 is TGTGCCAGCAGCTTAGGAGTAGGGGCCCATTACGAGCAGTACTTC. As protein: CASSLGVGAHYEQYF.

This clonotype has ten or more counts. The chain combines TRBV11-2 with TRBJ1-1, with D perhaps matching TRBD1 (5 bases). The CDR3 spans 11 residues. Trimming shortened V by 1 base and J by 12 bases, and 9 bases separated the two germline ends. The germline gives CDR1 SGHAT, CDR2 FQNNGV. CDR3 in amino acids: CASSLVGHTFF. The CDR3 DNA reads as TGTGCCAGCAGCTTAGTGGGGCACACTTTCTTT.

This clonotype was counted a few times. CDR3 sequence reads: CASSKTSGQGANQPQHF. In DNA form, the CDR3 reads TGTGCCAGTAGTAAGACTTCGGGACAGGGGGCCAATCAGCCCCAGCATTTT. This chain connects TRBV19 to TRBJ1-5; 12 positions agree with TRBD1. This CDR3 region has 17 residues. V was clipped by 4 bases and J by 3 bases; unmatched bases: 7. The germline CDR1 and CDR2 sequences are LNHDA and SQIVND (reference sequence). Based on the CDR3 plus reference TRBV19 and TRBJ1-5, the full variable domain is DGGITQSPKYLFRKEGQNVTLSCEQNLNHDAMYWYRQDPGQGLRLIYYSQIVNDFQKGDIAEGYSVSREKKESFPLTVTSAQKNPTAFYLCASSKTSGQGANQPQHFGDGTRLSIL.

The V call is TRBV4-2, the J call TRBJ2-1; 10 bases agree with TRBD2. The CDR3 covers 19 residues. V was pared by 0 bases and J by 6 bases, with 14 bases of the junction left unmatched. Germline V gene sequence: CDR1 LGHNA, CDR2 YNFKEQ. CDR3 protein: CASSQDRSGSGRAINEQFF. The DNA of the CDR3 is TGTGCCAGCAGCCAAGATCGATCTGGGAGCGGGAGGGCCATCAATGAGCAGTTCTTC.

The sample holds many counts of this clonotype. The rearrangement uses TRBV7-2 and TRBJ1-2; D call uncertain. CDR1 and CDR2 (germline): SGHTA, FQGNSA. CDR3 length: 11 amino acids. The V end was cut by 4 bases, the J end by 5 bases, with 5 bases between. The DNA of the CDR3 is TGTGCCAGCAGCTCCTTTTATGGCTACACCTTC. It encodes CASSSFYGYTF.

This clonotype was observed at least ten times. V gene TRBV6-2 or TRBV6-3 combines with J gene TRBJ2-7; the match to TRBD1 covers 7 bases. Germline CDR1 reads MNHEY; CDR2 reads SVGEGT. V lost 2 bases to trimming and J lost 4 bases; unmatched junction nucleotides: 11. There are 16 residues in the CDR3. The CDR3 region has the DNA TGTGCCAGCAGTTACCCGAGGACAGGAAGCCGGTACGAGCAGTACTTC. Its protein product is CASSYPRTGSRYEQYF.

This clonotype was seen more than once but under ten times. The chain joins TRBV7-9 to TRBJ2-7; 8 nucleotides align to TRBD1. The CDR3 contains 15 residues. The germline V gene has CDR1 SEHNR and CDR2 FQNEAQ (reference sequence). Losses at the gene ends were 6 bases for V and 2 bases for J; bases not matched to a gene: 9. The CDR3, as DNA: TGTGCCAGCAGTTCCTCGGCCAGGGGGCCCTACGAGCAGTACTTC. This encodes CASSSSARGPYEQYF.

This clonotype has a count of ten or more. This chain joins TRBV20-1 and TRBJ2-2; D gene unclear. CDR3 length equals 12 residues. Between the trimmed V and J ends, which lost 8 bases and 4 bases, there was a span of 11 bases. The V gene's germline CDR1 is DFQATT and CDR2 SNEGSKA (reference sequence). The CDR3 DNA reads TGCAGTCCCCGAGGAAGCACCGGGGAGCTGTTTTTT. Amino acids: CSPRGSTGELFF.

This clonotype was counted many times. The chain couples TRBV6-1 to TRBJ1-2, with 9 bases that match TRBD1. In germline, CDR1 is MNHNS, CDR2 SASEGT. This CDR3 spans 14 amino acids. The V and J ends lost 6 bases and 3 bases, in that order; junction bases with no gene match: 5. The DNA for the CDR3 is TGTGCCAGCAGCTTGACAGGGGGGGACTATGGCTACACCTTC. Residues: CASSLTGGDYGYTF.

This clonotype was observed at least ten times. The CDR3 reads CASSLEEGWYEQYF. As DNA, the CDR3 is TGTGCCAGCAGCTTAGAAGAGGGTTGGTACGAGCAGTACTTC. This sequence joins TRBV7-9 and TRBJ2-7, with D perhaps matching TRBD2 (5 bases). Looked up from germline, CDR1 is SEHNR and CDR2 is FQNEAQ (reference sequence). Trimming shortened V by 1 base and J by 4 bases, and 11 bases separated the two germline ends. CDR3 length: 14 amino acids.

As concerns this clonotype: A read error may explain this, as a much larger clone is one base away. The chain uses TRBV6-1 and TRBJ2-6, with D unclear. The germline V gene has CDR1 MNHNS and CDR2 SASEGT. V lost 6 bases, J lost 0 bases, and 15 bases lay in between. This CDR3 has 17 residues. The CDR3 protein is CASSPRTVGSGANVLTF. The CDR3 bases are TGTGCCAGCAGCCCCCGGACGGTGGGCTCTGGGGCCAACGTCCTGACTTTC.

This clonotype was seen at least ten times. The chain links TRBV28 to TRBJ2-5; 12 bases align to TRBD2. Germline V lookup: CDR1 MDHEN, CDR2 SYDVKM. This CDR3 has 19 residues. V shed 6 bases and J 3 bases; nucleotides not matched to a gene: 17. The CDR3 bases are TGTGCCAGCAGCTGGGGCCCGGGGGCTAGCGGGAGGGAAAAAGAGACCCAGTACTTC. Translated: CASSWGPGASGREKETQYF.

This clonotype has ten or more counts. This chain uses TRBV19 with TRBJ2-5, with TRBD2 matching 9 bases. Germline assignment: CDR1 LNHDA and CDR2 SQIVND (reference sequence). The CDR3 consists of 14 residues. V gave up 5 bases and J gave up 5 bases; unmatched junction bases: 6. The CDR3 DNA reads as TGTGCCAGTAGTCTTAGCGGGAGCACCGAGACCCAGTACTTC. As protein: CASSLSGSTETQYF.

This clonotype came up a few times. The chain couples TRBV7-8 to TRBJ1-5; D not resolved. The V gene lost 5 bases and the J gene lost 7 bases, with 12 bases spanning the gap. The CDR3 length is 13 residues. CDR1 and CDR2 (germline): SGHVS, FQNEAQ. CDR3 in amino acids: CASSPGRRQPQHF. In DNA, the CDR3 is TGTGCCAGCAGCCCTGGGCGGCGGCAGCCCCAGCATTTT.

This clonotype was seen ten or more times. The chain is built from TRBV30 and TRBJ2-7; D is uncertain. There are 11 residues in the CDR3. Between the trimmed V and J ends, which lost 1 base and 3 bases, there was a span of 4 bases. Germline-derived CDR1 and CDR2 are GTSNPN and SVGIG (reference sequence). The chain's CDR3 is CAWSGVYEQYF. The CDR3 DNA sequence: TGTGCCTGGAGTGGGGTCTACGAGCAGTACTTC.

At least ten counts were recorded for this clonotype. This chain links TRBV28 with TRBJ2-7, with 8 nucleotides matching TRBD1. CDR3 length equals 16 residues. CDR1 and CDR2 (germline): MDHEN, SYDVKM. Trimming took 3 bases from V and 5 from J; bases not matched to a gene: 12. CDR3 loop: CASSFLLDRGAHEQYF. As DNA, the CDR3 is TGTGCCAGCAGTTTCTTACTAGACAGGGGTGCACACGAGCAGTACTTC.